This TCR beta chain was retrieved from a study of vaccination effects on CD4 cells after COVID-19. Note on this clone: Its cognate antigen is unknown.

With 4 bases removed from V and 1 base from J, the gap between germline ends came to 17 bases. Germline assignment: CDR1 SGHRS and CDR2 YFSETQ. The CDR3 is made up of 16 amino acids. The assay was immunoSEQ multiplex PCR, and TCRdb's table has in-frame clones only and misses some. The repertoire consists of over 20,000 clones, with approximately 69% occurring once and the leading ten covering less than 3.5%. Before sequencing, viral peptide pools were used by the ViraFEST assay to expand antigen-specific CD4+ T cells. Following culture for nine to ten days, CD4+ T cells were isolated. Recipients of the vaccine had no prior SARS-CoV-2 infection and negative nucleocapsid antibodies. After 1.5 million to 2 million PBMC were placed in each well, they were cultured with approximately 10 IU/ml IL-2 and 10 ug/ml peptides. Study results and caveats: Convalescent patients were few in the study, and early post-infection timepoints were absent. After vaccination, at late timepoints, clones induced by infection and by vaccine contracted markedly.

The rearrangement uses TRBV5-1 and TRBJ1-1, with D possibly being TRBD1 (6 bases). The sample consisted of CD4+ T cells from PBMCs cultured with SARS-CoV-2 spike peptides, taken before COVID-19 vaccination. The source is a human donor who received a COVID-19 vaccine. Written as DNA, the CDR3 is TGCGCCAGCAGCCCGGCTGGAAGGACAGAGAACACTGAAGCTTTCTTT. As protein: CASSPAGRTENTEAFF.